The clone carrying this T cell receptor (beta chain) showed up just a few times. Its antigen is unidentified. This sample stems from a study of T cell repertoires in cytomegalovirus infection. Study background: Selected CMV epitopes included recently identified HLA-C-restricted ones as well as well-studied HLA-B-restricted ones. Public TCR beta signature analysis indicated the presence of both CMV infection and matching HLA type. Overall study findings and caveats: Cumulated frequencies of public TCR beta families served to identify carriers of CMV plus the relevant HLA. The ex vivo response was dominated by HLA-C-restricted CMV-specific TCR beta clonotypes.

TCRdb used MiXCR to reprocess the reads, holding one entry per CDR3 protein. The table lists nearly 700,000 distinct CDR3 sequences, around 32% of them singletons. The V gene lost 4 bases and the J gene lost 5 bases, with 17 bases spanning the gap. The germline gives CDR1 MNHNS, CDR2 SASEGT. The CDR3 loop spans 15 amino acids. The clonotype originates from a human donor in good health (CMV status not recorded). Some clones in this sample may be carry-over from other donors' samples. The sample in question was cultured PBMCs, obtained from culture after CMV antigen stimulation. The rearrangement joins TRBV6-1 to TRBJ1-1, with D possibly being TRBD1 (5 bases). CDR3 sequence reads: CASSAENRLITEAFF. In nucleotides, the CDR3 is TGTGCCAGCAGTGCGGAAAACAGGTTGATTACTGAAGCTTTCTTT.